This TCR beta chain was recovered during a study of spatial heterogeneity in lung cancer. Regarding the study as a whole: Intratumoral expanded alpha and beta TCR counts were found to track tumor mutation counts. When ubiquitous and regional expanded TCRs were counted, their numbers tracked ubiquitous and regional nonsynonymous mutations, respectively.

Time point noted: sample taken at primary tumor resection. TCRdb analysed the 5' RACE reads with MiXCR anew, one entry per CDR3 protein. The table lists roughly 15,000 distinct CDR3 sequences, approximately 4.5% of them singletons. This clonotype has at least ten counts. Its matching antigen is unknown. Trimming shortened V by 2 bases and J by 8 bases, and 12 bases separated the two germline ends. The CDR3 runs 13 residues. Germline CDR1 and CDR2: SQVTM and ANQGSEA. V and J are TRBV29-1 and TRBJ2-2; possibly TRBD1 for D (5 bases). The sequence was collected from a female donor with early-stage non-small cell lung cancer. The source was lung tumor tissue, collected at surgery. The CDR3 sequence: CSVEITGGGELFF. As DNA, the CDR3 is TGCAGCGTTGAAATTACAGGTGGGGGGGAGCTGTTTTTT.